Below, 32 T cell receptor beta chains from the same sample are listed, as sequenced in a study of control samples from healthy donors and cancer patients. Clones were sequenced by immunoSEQ multiplex PCR, and TCRdb holds only the in-frame ones, with some missing. This sample yields over 150,000 clones, of which over 95% are seen a single time; approximately 1% belongs to the top ten. The sequencing sample was made of blood. The receptor source for this set is a woman in her twenties or thirties in good health.

The chain joins TRBV10-3 to TRBJ1-5; D is unresolved. The CDR3 covers 15 residues. Trimming left V 0 bases short and J 2 bases short, with 8 bases between. Germline CDR1 ENHRY, CDR2 SYGVKD. For the CDR3, the DNA is TGTGCCATCAGTGAGTCGATTTGGGGCAATCAGCCCCAGCATTTT. Its protein product is CAISESIWGNQPQHF.

V gene TRBV6-2 or TRBV6-3 combines with J gene TRBJ2-7; no firm D call. V was cut by 2 bases and J by 1 base, with 9 bases left in between. This CDR3 region has 14 residues. CDR1 and CDR2 (germline): MNHEY, SVGEGT. The CDR3 bases are TGTGCCAGCAGTTACGGTACTGAGTCCTACGAGCAGTACTTC. Its protein is CASSYGTESYEQYF.

The rearrangement links TRBV2 to TRBJ2-7; D assignment may be TRBD1 or TRBD2 (5 bases each). The germline V gene has CDR1 SNHLY and CDR2 FYNNEI. The CDR3 has 15 residues. The V and J ends lost 6 bases and 7 bases respectively, with 22 bases between them. CDR3 nucleotide sequence: TGTGCCAGCAGACAAGGCGCCCGGGAACCAGGGGAGCAGTACTTC. Its protein product is CASRQGAREPGEQYF.

V usage is TRBV5-4 and J usage is TRBJ1-3; D not certain. CDR1 is SGHNT, CDR2 YYREEE, per germline (reference sequence). Trimming left V 0 bases short and J 4 bases short, with 8 bases between. CDR3 length: 14 residues. In DNA, the CDR3 is TGTGCCAGCAGCTTGGCAGGTCCCGGAAACACCATATATTTT. The encoded protein is CASSLAGPGNTIYF.

The chain links TRBV15 to TRBJ2-1, with 10 bases identical to TRBD2. There are 16 residues in the CDR3. Germline CDR1 reads LNHNV; CDR2 reads YYDKDF (reference sequence). V lost 4 bases to trimming and J lost 9 bases; unmatched junction nucleotides: 12. The CDR3 region is CATSTNSGGAGSEQFF. CDR3 nucleotide sequence: TGTGCCACCAGCACCAACAGCGGGGGGGCCGGTAGTGAGCAGTTCTTC.

This clone was detected once. J is TRBJ1-2 and V is TRBV3-1 (or the pseudogene TRBV3-2); a weak D match, TRBD1 (6 bases). CDR3 size: 12 residues. Trimming took 6 bases from V and 6 from J, leaving 11 bases between them. CDR1 and CDR2 (germline): LGHDT, YNNKEL (reference sequence). Written as DNA, the CDR3 is TGTGCCAGCAGACAACCAGGGGATGGCTACACCTTC. It translates to CASRQPGDGYTF.

This chain uses TRBV28 with TRBJ1-1; D unclear. V was shortened by 2 bases and J by 3 bases, with 13 bases between the two germline ends. CDR1 MDHEN and CDR2 SYDVKM come from the germline V gene. The CDR3 totals 15 residues. CDR3 in amino acids: CASSLRMRRDTEAFF. The DNA for the CDR3 is TGTGCCAGCAGTTTAAGGATGAGAAGGGACACTGAAGCTTTCTTT.

The gene calls are TRBV5-1 and TRBJ2-7, with D uncertain. The CDR3 runs 13 residues. V was trimmed by 0 bases and J by 0 bases, leaving 4 bases between them. Germline-derived CDR1 and CDR2 are SGHRS and YFSETQ. The CDR3 spells CASSLGSSYEQYF. CDR3 nucleotides: TGCGCCAGCAGCTTGGGTAGCTCCTACGAGCAGTACTTC.

CDR3 DNA: TGTGCCACCAGTGATTTCACGAAGTCGGGGAATGAAAAACTGTTTTTT. Its translation: CATSDFTKSGNEKLFF. The gene calls are TRBV24-1 and TRBJ1-4; D call uncertain. V dropped 1 base and J dropped 5 bases, with 13 bases sitting between them. The germline CDR1 and CDR2 sequences are KGHDR and SFDVKD. The CDR3 covers 16 residues.

This rearrangement joins TRBV18 to TRBJ2-7; 9 bases fit TRBD2. Germline CDR1 and CDR2: KGHSH and LQKENI. The CDR3 has 16 amino acids. Trimming cost V 3 bases and J 0 bases; bases outside gene matches: 6. Written as DNA, the CDR3 is TGTGCCAGCTCACCCACAAGGACTAGCGCCTCCTACGAGCAGTACTTC. Amino acid sequence: CASSPTRTSASYEQYF. Variable domain in full (rest from reference TRBV18 and TRBJ2-7): NAGVMQNPRHLVRRRGQEARLRCSPMKGHSHVYWYRQLPEEGLKFMVYLQKENIIDESGMPKERFSAEFPKEGPSILRIQQVVRGDSAAYFCASSPTRTSASYEQYFGPGTRLTVT.

The chain combines TRBV29-1 with TRBJ2-7, with 12 bases aligning to TRBD1. The CDR3 totals 16 residues. Per germline, CDR1 SQVTM and CDR2 ANQGSEA. The ends lost 2 bases at V and 7 bases at J; junction bases unmatched: 12. This CDR3 reads CSVERTPGQGAGEQYF. The CDR3 nucleotides are TGCAGCGTTGAAAGAACGCCGGGACAGGGGGCGGGTGAGCAGTACTTC.

The chain carries TRBV27 and TRBJ2-1; D uncertain. Trimming took 5 bases from V and 4 from J, leaving 9 bases between them. From germline, CDR1 is MNHEY and CDR2 SMNVEV (reference sequence). The CDR3 spans 13 residues. The CDR3 DNA is TGTGCCAGCAGTGCGACACAATACAATGAGCAGTTCTTC. It translates to CASSATQYNEQFF.

The chain uses TRBV24-1 and TRBJ1-4; D remains unclear. The CDR3 contains 13 residues. Germline values: CDR1 KGHDR, CDR2 SFDVKD. V lost 0 bases to trimming and J lost 6 bases, with 4 bases between them. Here the CDR3 DNA reads TGTGCCACCAGTGATTTGACCGATGAAAAACTGTTTTTT. Protein product: CATSDLTDEKLFF.

The chain uses TRBV9 and TRBJ1-1; D gene uncertain. Germline CDR1 SGDLS, CDR2 YYNGEE. V lost 0 bases to trimming and J lost 0 bases, with 9 bases between them. The CDR3 has 15 amino acids. This CDR3 is CASSVGEIMNTEAFF. The CDR3, as DNA: TGTGCCAGCAGCGTAGGCGAGATCATGAACACTGAAGCTTTCTTT. Together with reference TRBV9 and TRBJ1-1, the CDR3 gives the full variable domain: DSGVTQTPKHLITATGQRVTLRCSPRSGDLSVYWYQQSLDQGLQFLIQYYNGEERAKGNILERFSAQQFPDLHSELNLSSLELGDSALYFCASSVGEIMNTEAFFGQGTRLTVV.

The CDR3 loop reads CASSEDPQGAGNEKLFF. DNA for the CDR3: TGTGCCAGCAGCGAGGACCCGCAGGGGGCTGGTAATGAAAAACTGTTTTTT. The genes are TRBV11-2 and TRBJ1-4; TRBD1 matches at 8 bases. The V gene end was trimmed by 5 bases and the J gene end by 4 bases; junction bases not matched to a gene: 12. Germline-derived CDR1 and CDR2 are SGHAT and FQNNGV. The length of the CDR3 is 17 residues.

The V and J genes are TRBV19 and TRBJ2-1; D remains ambiguous. Germline CDR1 is LNHDA and CDR2 is SQIVND (reference sequence). The CDR3 sequence is 11 residues long. V was cut by 5 bases and J by 4 bases, with 3 bases left in between. The CDR3 loop is CASSEYNEQFF. CDR3 in DNA: TGTGCCAGTAGTGAATACAATGAGCAGTTCTTC.

The rearrangement uses TRBV20-1 and TRBJ2-1; TRBD2 is a possible D gene (6 bases). Trimming stripped 6 bases from V and 9 bases from J, with 12 bases between. The CDR3 has 11 residues. Germline CDR1 reads DFQATT; CDR2 reads SNEGSKA (reference sequence). The CDR3 sequence: CSAMTRGEQFF. For the CDR3, the DNA is TGCAGTGCGATGACTAGAGGTGAGCAGTTCTTC.

The chain recombines TRBV6-5 with TRBJ1-2, with TRBD1 identical over 9 bases. Losses at the gene ends were 6 bases for V and 4 bases for J; bases not matched to a gene: 3. The CDR3 sequence is 13 residues long. Germline-derived CDR1 and CDR2 are MNHEY and SVGAGI. The CDR3 sequence: CASRGTGTYGYTF. The CDR3 DNA reads as TGTGCCAGCAGAGGGACAGGGACCTATGGCTACACCTTC.

V usage is TRBV7-9 and J usage is TRBJ2-5; no definite D call. The CDR3 contains 13 residues. Trimming stripped 5 bases from V and 7 bases from J, with 14 bases between. Germline V gene sequence: CDR1 SEHNR, CDR2 FQNEAQ (reference sequence). CDR3 residues: CASSPQDFGTQYF. In nucleotides, the CDR3 is TGTGCCAGCAGCCCCCAAGATTTCGGGACCCAGTACTTC.

This clone was seen a few times. The rearrangement uses TRBV7-9 and TRBJ2-7, with TRBD2 as a possible D gene (6 bases). Germline CDR1 SEHNR, CDR2 FQNEAQ (reference sequence). CDR3 size: 14 residues. The V end was cut by 5 bases, the J end by 4 bases, with 15 bases between. The DNA for the CDR3 is TGTGCCAGCAGCCATACCGACGGGGGATACGAGCAGTACTTC. Protein product: CASSHTDGGYEQYF.

This sequence joins TRBV27 and TRBJ2-7; D perhaps matches TRBD2 (5 bases). The CDR3 consists of 15 residues. The ends were cut back, 2 bases at V and 3 bases at J, with 14 bases in the middle. Germline values: CDR1 MNHEY, CDR2 SMNVEV (reference sequence). Here the CDR3 reads CASSLVERPSYEQYF. As DNA, the CDR3 is TGTGCCAGCAGTTTAGTGGAGCGGCCCAGCTACGAGCAGTACTTC.

The rearrangement links TRBV7-3 to TRBJ2-2; 8 bases agree with TRBD2. The CDR3 runs 15 residues. The germline CDR1 and CDR2 sequences are SGHTA and FQGTGA. J was trimmed by 4 bases and V by 2 bases; bases with no gene match: 3. The CDR3 region has the DNA TGTGCCAGCAGCTTAGGGCTAGCGGGCACCGGGGAGCTGTTTTTT. Translating it yields CASSLGLAGTGELFF.

The chain links TRBV5-1 to TRBJ2-3, with 7 bases identical to TRBD1. The junction had 11 bases not matched to a gene; V was cut back by 1 base and J by 3 bases. The CDR3 sequence is 17 residues long. Germline V gives CDR1 SGHRS, CDR2 YFSETQ. As DNA, the CDR3 is TGCGCCAGCAGCTTGTCGCAGACAGGGTACGGGACAGATACGCAGTATTTT. It specifies CASSLSQTGYGTDTQYF.

V is TRBV30 and J is TRBJ1-2, with a possible D match to TRBD1 (6 bases). CDR1 is GTSNPN and CDR2 is SVGIG in the germline V gene (reference sequence). Trimming removed 5 bases at V and 0 bases at J, with 16 bases between. The CDR3 is 15 amino acids. Written as DNA, the CDR3 is TGTGCCTGGGGGGAATACAGGGTCACTAACTATGGCTACACCTTC. Its protein product is CAWGEYRVTNYGYTF.

This sequence joins TRBV2 and TRBJ2-2, with D unresolved. Trimming cost V 1 base and J 6 bases, with 9 bases left between them. The V gene's germline CDR1 is SNHLY and CDR2 FYNNEI. This CDR3 has 14 residues. The CDR3 loop is CASSEEGFAGELFF. The CDR3 nucleotides read TGTGCCAGCAGTGAAGAAGGGTTTGCCGGGGAGCTGTTTTTT.

In this sample, this clone turned up once. This rearrangement joins TRBV5-4 to TRBJ2-1; 14 bases are a match to TRBD2. This CDR3 spans 16 amino acids. Germline V gene data show CDR1 as SGHNT and CDR2 as YYREEE (reference sequence). The V segment lost 4 bases and the J segment 4 bases; nucleotides outside the gene matches: 4. CDR3 loop: CASSGGLAGGYNEQFF. The CDR3 DNA reads as TGTGCCAGCAGCGGCGGACTAGCGGGGGGATACAATGAGCAGTTCTTC.

This chain connects TRBV6-6 to TRBJ1-4; D might be TRBD1 (5 bases). Germline CDR1 reads MNHNY; CDR2 reads SVGAGI (reference sequence). V shed 6 bases and J shed 12 bases, with 11 bases lying between them. The CDR3 spans 11 residues. The CDR3 sequence is CASRRTGELFF. In DNA form, the CDR3 reads TGTGCCAGCAGAAGAACGGGGGAACTGTTTTTT.

V is TRBV20-1 and J is TRBJ1-5; the D is unclear. The germline gives CDR1 DFQATT, CDR2 SNEGSKA (reference sequence). The CDR3 is 13 residues long. V was pared by 3 bases and J by 5 bases, with 11 bases between. The CDR3 nucleotides are TGCAGTGCTAGTCGCTTCATAGATCAGCCCCAGCATTTT. Its protein product is CSASRFIDQPQHF.

The CDR3 sequence: CASKGAQGVDYEQYF. In DNA, the CDR3 is TGTGCCAGCAAGGGGGCGCAGGGGGTGGACTACGAGCAGTACTTC. The genes are TRBV7-8 and TRBJ2-7, with 7 bases lining up with TRBD1. The CDR3 has 15 residues. The V and J ends lost 7 bases and 3 bases, in that order; junction bases with no gene match: 12. Germline V lookup: CDR1 SGHVS, CDR2 FQNEAQ.

This chain uses TRBV7-8 with TRBJ1-6, with D possibly matching TRBD1 (5 bases). V lost 5 bases, J lost 5 bases, and 25 bases lay in between. Germline V lookup: CDR1 SGHVS, CDR2 FQNEAQ. This CDR3 comprises 19 residues. The CDR3 region has the DNA TGTGCCAGCAGCGAAACCGTTACAGGCTCAGCCTTTAATAATTCACCCCTCCACTTT. Protein product: CASSETVTGSAFNNSPLHF.

The chain links TRBV3-1 (or the pseudogene TRBV3-2) to TRBJ1-6; maybe TRBD1 (6 bases). V dropped 1 base and J dropped 7 bases, with 14 bases sitting between them. Germline V lookup: CDR1 LGHDT, CDR2 YNNKEL (reference sequence). The CDR3 is 16 residues long. CDR3 nucleotides: TGTGCCAGCAGCCAAGCGTCTGGGCAGGGGAATTCACCCCTCCACTTT. This sequence encodes CASSQASGQGNSPLHF.

The chain couples TRBV4-2 to TRBJ2-7; no clear D gene. The germline gives CDR1 LGHNA, CDR2 YNFKEQ. This CDR3 has 19 amino acids. Between the trimmed V and J ends, which lost 3 bases and 0 bases, there was a span of 24 bases. DNA of the CDR3: TGTGCCAGCAGCCAGAGCTTCCAAGACCCGGCAGCGAGCTCCTACGAGCAGTACTTC. It is translated as CASSQSFQDPAASSYEQYF.